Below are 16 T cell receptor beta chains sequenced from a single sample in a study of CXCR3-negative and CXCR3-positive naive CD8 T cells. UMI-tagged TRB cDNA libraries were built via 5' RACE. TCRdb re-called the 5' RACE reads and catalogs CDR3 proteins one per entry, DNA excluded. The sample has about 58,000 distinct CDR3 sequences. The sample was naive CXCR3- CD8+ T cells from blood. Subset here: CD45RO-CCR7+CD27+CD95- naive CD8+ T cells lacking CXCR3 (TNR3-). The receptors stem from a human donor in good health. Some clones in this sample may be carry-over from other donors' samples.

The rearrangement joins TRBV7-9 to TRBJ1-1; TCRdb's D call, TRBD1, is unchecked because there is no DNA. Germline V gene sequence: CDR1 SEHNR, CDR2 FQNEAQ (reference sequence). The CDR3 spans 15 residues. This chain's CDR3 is CASSFETGVNTEAFF.

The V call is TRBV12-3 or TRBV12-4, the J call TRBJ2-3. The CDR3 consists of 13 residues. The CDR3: CASSPPSTNTQYF.

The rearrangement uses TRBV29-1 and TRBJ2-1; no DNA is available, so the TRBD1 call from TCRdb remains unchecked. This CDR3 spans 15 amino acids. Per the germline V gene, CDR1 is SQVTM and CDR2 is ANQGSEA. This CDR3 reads CSAVPTGEEYNEQFF.

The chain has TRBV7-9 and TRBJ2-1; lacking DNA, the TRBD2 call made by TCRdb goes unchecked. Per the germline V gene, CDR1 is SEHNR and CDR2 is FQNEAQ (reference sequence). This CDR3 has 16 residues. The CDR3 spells CASSPPLAGGINEQFF.

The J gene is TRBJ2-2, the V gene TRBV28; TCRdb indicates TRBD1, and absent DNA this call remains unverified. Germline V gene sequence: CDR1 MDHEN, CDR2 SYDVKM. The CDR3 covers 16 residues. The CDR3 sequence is CASSLAGTGYTGELFF.

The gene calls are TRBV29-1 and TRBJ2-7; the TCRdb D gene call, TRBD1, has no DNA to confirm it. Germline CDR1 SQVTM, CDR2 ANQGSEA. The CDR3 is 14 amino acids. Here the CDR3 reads CSVATRDTYYEQYF.

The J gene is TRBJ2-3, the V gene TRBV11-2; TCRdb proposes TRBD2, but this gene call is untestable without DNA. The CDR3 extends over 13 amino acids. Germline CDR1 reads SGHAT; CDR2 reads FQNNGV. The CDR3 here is CASSAGLTDTQYF.

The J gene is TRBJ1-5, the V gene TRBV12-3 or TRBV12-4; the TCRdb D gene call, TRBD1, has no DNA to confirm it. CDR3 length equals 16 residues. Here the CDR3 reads CASSPYGADSNQPQHF.

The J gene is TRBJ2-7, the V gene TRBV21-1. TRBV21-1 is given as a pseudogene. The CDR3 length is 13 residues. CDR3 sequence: CASSKEDPYEQYF.

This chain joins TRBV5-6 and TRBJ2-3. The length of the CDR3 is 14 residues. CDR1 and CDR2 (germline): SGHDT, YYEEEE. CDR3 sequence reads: CASSTVAVTDTQYF.

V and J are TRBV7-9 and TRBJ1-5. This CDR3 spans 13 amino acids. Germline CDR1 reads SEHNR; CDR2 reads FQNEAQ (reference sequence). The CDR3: CASSLGNNQPQHF.

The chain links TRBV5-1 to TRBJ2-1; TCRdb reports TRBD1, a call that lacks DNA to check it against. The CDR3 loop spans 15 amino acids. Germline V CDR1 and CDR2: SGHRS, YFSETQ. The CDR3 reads CASSFGTGAYNEQFF.

The CDR3 sequence is CASSPFAGDSSYEQYF. This chain connects TRBV6-2 or TRBV6-3 to TRBJ2-7; TCRdb selects TRBD2, and the lack of DNA leaves this call unchecked. The germline gives CDR1 MNHEY, CDR2 SVGEGT. The CDR3 is 16 amino acids.

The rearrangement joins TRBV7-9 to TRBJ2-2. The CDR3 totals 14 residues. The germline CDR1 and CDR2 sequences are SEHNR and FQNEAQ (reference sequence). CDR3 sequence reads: CASSSYTGTGELFF.

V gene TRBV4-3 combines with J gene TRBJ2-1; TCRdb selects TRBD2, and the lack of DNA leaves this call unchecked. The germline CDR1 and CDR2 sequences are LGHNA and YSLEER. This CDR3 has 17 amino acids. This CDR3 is CASSQDRSGTSSNEQFF.

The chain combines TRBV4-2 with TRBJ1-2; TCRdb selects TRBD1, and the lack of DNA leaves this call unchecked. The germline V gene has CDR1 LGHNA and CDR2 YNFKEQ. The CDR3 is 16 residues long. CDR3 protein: CASSQVPTGDTNGYTF.